The present entry profiles one T cell receptor (beta chain) with its context. This clone was seen once. Its cognate antigen has yet to be identified. The record has no base qualities; no much larger clone is one base away. The trial excluded patients who had a history of autoimmune disease or were on systemic immunosuppression. Peripheral blood for TCR sequencing was collected from all dose cohorts at baseline, on cycle 4 day 1, and on cycle 7 day 1. The samples were taken from a phase I, first-in-human, multicenter, open-label dose-escalation trial of ivuxolimab. Adults with locally advanced or metastatic head and neck squamous cell, hepatocellular, melanoma or renal cell carcinoma were enrolled in the trial. CD4+ and CD8+ T cells were sorted separately from peripheral blood before TCR sequencing. The data derive from a study of OX40 agonist ivuxolimab in advanced cancers. About the full investigation: Ivuxolimab was an agonistic, fully human IgG2 monoclonal antibody directed against OX40 (CD134), a costimulatory receptor. Intravenous ivuxolimab was administered to patients every 2 weeks at six dose levels: 0.01, 0.1, 0.3, 1.5, 3 and 10 mg/kg. Among the roughly 52 dose-escalation patients, 19 had hepatocellular carcinoma, 15 or so melanoma, 9 renal cell carcinoma and 9 head and neck cancer. A male proportion of almost 85% and a mean age of about 60 years, ranging from about 20 to 85, were recorded for the dose-escalation cohort. Patients were allowed to have had prior anti-PD-1, anti-PD-L1 or anti-CTLA-4 therapy, and around 37% of the dose-escalation patients had previously received checkpoint inhibitors. Partial responses occurred in three dose-escalation patients, of whom one had hepatocellular carcinoma and two had cutaneous melanoma. The point of sequencing TCRbeta in the periphery was to test whether ivuxolimab changed TCR sequence diversity and drove clonal T-cell expansion. The paper covers the monotherapy dose-escalation part of the phase I ivuxolimab trial, which included N ≈ 57 patients.

Points the paper makes about the study in general: On average, CD8+ T cells showed more expanded clones than CD4+ T cells after ivuxolimab. The antigen specificity of the clonally expanded peripheral T cells was not determined. At doses from 0.1 to 3.0 mg/kg, clonal expansion was seen in both CD4+ and CD8+ blood T cells between baseline and week 6. In the 0.1-3.0 mg/kg groups, partial responders had among the lowest normalized peripheral clonal expansion, particularly in CD8+ T cells. Low levels of normalized T-cell clonal expansion were also seen in some patients who did not respond.

Genomic DNA was extracted from sorted cells for sequencing of the TCRbeta CDR3 region. TCRbeta CDR3 regions were sequenced using the immunoSEQ Assay. TCRdb provides this immuneACCESS table in a form limited to in-frame rearrangements. Some clones are lacking; in checked studies, under half of them reflect an unresolved V gene, and why the rest are absent is not known. Counted in this sample were more than 75,000 clones; roughly 85% of them appeared once. Of the sample, roughly 6% falls within the top ten clones. This sequence originates from an adult with an advanced solid tumor such as melanoma, head and neck, liver or kidney cancer. The starting material was CD4+ or CD8+ T cells sorted from blood, obtained in a trial of the OX40 agonist ivuxolimab.

CDR3 region: CASSPTGRLIDEQFF. The DNA is TGTGCCAGCTCACCTACCGGGAGGTTAATCGATGAGCAGTTCTTC. The chain was built from TRBV18 and TRBJ2-1; 7 of the junction bases match TRBD2. V loses 3 bases at its end and J loses 8 bases; junction bases beyond the gene matches: 10. The CDR3 has 15 amino acids, counting the end cysteine and phenylalanine. The sequence is cut down to CDR3 DNA, 45 bases in frame from base 1. CDR1 and CDR2 were assigned from the germline V gene as KGHSH and LQKENI.